One sample yielded the 9 T cell receptor beta chains listed below, sequenced in a study of neoadjuvant anti-PD-1 for oral cavity cancer. The data were produced by immunoSEQ multiplex PCR, yet TCRdb's version contains in-frame clones alone and is incomplete. In the table there are around 34,000 clones, around nine tenths of which are singletons. This sample comprised PBMCs, obtained before nivolumab (anti-PD-1) treatment. The receptor source for this set is a person aged 40-85 years with oral cavity squamous cell carcinoma.

V usage is TRBV4-3 and J usage is TRBJ1-2; the D gene is possibly TRBD1 (5 bases). The germline V gene encodes CDR1 LGHNA and CDR2 YSLEER. The CDR3 runs 13 residues. The V end lost 0 bases, the J end lost 8 bases, and 10 bases lay between the germline ends. As DNA, the CDR3 is TGCGCCAGCAGCCAAGAGGGGGTTCAAGGCTACACCTTC. It is translated as CASSQEGVQGYTF.

The chain recombines TRBV4-3 with TRBJ2-3; D is possibly TRBD1 (5 bases). This CDR3 has 15 amino acids. Per germline, CDR1 LGHNA and CDR2 YSLEER. Trimming pared 4 bases from V and 2 bases from J, leaving 13 bases between. In nucleotides, the CDR3 is TGCGCCAGCAGCCCCCGTGGGGCCAACACAGATACGCAGTATTTT. Translation: CASSPRGANTDTQYF.

The chain combines TRBV6-5 with TRBJ2-7; 8 nucleotides line up with TRBD1. The germline V gene has CDR1 MNHEY and CDR2 SVGAGI. V was pared by 4 bases and J by 2 bases, with 7 bases of the junction left unmatched. The CDR3 is made up of 15 amino acids. CDR3 in DNA: TGTGCCAGCAGTTGGGACAGGCCGCCCGCCTACGAGCAGTACTTC. Its protein is CASSWDRPPAYEQYF.

This chain joins TRBV6-1 and TRBJ1-4, with D uncertain. Deletions cut 4 bases from V and 3 bases from J, with 12 bases between. Germline values: CDR1 MNHNS, CDR2 SASEGT. This CDR3 is 15 amino acids long. CDR3 nucleotides: TGTGCCAGCAGTGCTTCACAGCTTTCTAATGAAAAACTGTTTTTT. Translating it yields CASSASQLSNEKLFF.

The rearrangement links TRBV5-1 to TRBJ1-6, with 7 bases identical to TRBD1. This CDR3 comprises 14 residues. With V trimmed by 4 bases and J by 10 bases, 8 bases remained unmatched. Germline V lookup: CDR1 SGHRS, CDR2 YFSETQ. CDR3 DNA sequence: TGCGCCAGCAGCGATCGACAGGGCCAATCACCCCTCCACTTT. The encoded protein is CASSDRQGQSPLHF.

This clone occurred a few times. The chain carries TRBV5-6 and TRBJ1-2; D unresolved. The CDR3 spans 13 residues. Per the germline V gene, CDR1 is SGHDT and CDR2 is YYEEEE. Between the trimmed V and J ends, which lost 1 base and 6 bases, there was a span of 10 bases. The CDR3 region has the DNA TGTGCCAGCAGCTTGTATTTACATGATGGCTACACCTTC. It translates to CASSLYLHDGYTF. The variable domain in full, completed from reference TRBV5-6 and TRBJ1-2, reads DAGVTQSPTHLIKTRGQQVTLRCSPKSGHDTVSWYQQALGQGPQFIFQYYEEEERQRGNFPDRFSGHQFPNYSSELNVNALLLGDSALYLCASSLYLHDGYTFGSGTRLTVV.

This chain links TRBV7-8 with TRBJ2-7; 9 bases are a match to TRBD1. Germline V gives CDR1 SGHVS, CDR2 FQNEAQ. The V gene end was trimmed by 5 bases and the J gene end by 2 bases; junction bases not matched to a gene: 7. There are 15 residues in the CDR3. CDR3 sequence reads: CASSRDRVQTYEQYF. CDR3 bases: TGTGCCAGCAGCCGGGACAGGGTTCAAACCTACGAGCAGTACTTC.

This clone was detected once. The chain combines TRBV4-3 with TRBJ1-5; 10 positions match TRBD1. This CDR3 is 15 amino acids long. Germline lookup yields CDR1 LGHNA and CDR2 YSLEER. V shed 4 bases, J shed 6 bases, and the junction held 6 bases outside the gene matches. CDR3: CASSPSGTGVQPQHF. The CDR3 nucleotides read TGCGCCAGCAGCCCTTCCGGGACAGGGGTTCAGCCCCAGCATTTT.

The CDR3 DNA follows: TGTGCCACCAGCAGAGAACAACCAGGCTCCTACAATGAGCAGTTCTTC. It translates to CATSREQPGSYNEQFF. This rearrangement joins TRBV15 to TRBJ2-1; no firm D call. This CDR3 spans 16 amino acids. Trimming removed 0 bases at V and 0 bases at J, with 9 bases between. Germline-derived CDR1 and CDR2 are LNHNV and YYDKDF (reference sequence).